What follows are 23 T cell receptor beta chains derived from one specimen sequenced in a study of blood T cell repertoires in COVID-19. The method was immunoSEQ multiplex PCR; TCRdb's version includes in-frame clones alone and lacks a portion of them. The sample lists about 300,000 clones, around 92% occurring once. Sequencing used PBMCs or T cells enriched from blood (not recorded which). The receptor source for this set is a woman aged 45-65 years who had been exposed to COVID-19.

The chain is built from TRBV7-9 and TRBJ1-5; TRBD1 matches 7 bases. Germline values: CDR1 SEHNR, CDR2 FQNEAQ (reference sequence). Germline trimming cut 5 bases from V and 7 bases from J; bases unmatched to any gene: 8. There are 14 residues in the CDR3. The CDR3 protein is CASSLTTGNQPQHF. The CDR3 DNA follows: TGTGCCAGCAGCCTGACGACAGGGAACCAGCCCCAGCATTTT.

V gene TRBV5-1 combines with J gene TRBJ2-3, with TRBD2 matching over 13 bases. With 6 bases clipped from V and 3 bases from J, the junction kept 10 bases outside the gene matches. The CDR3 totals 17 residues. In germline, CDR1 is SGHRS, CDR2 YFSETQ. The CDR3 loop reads CASTFSVTSGGTDTQYF. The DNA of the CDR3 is TGCGCCAGCACCTTCTCTGTGACTAGCGGGGGGACAGATACGCAGTATTTT.

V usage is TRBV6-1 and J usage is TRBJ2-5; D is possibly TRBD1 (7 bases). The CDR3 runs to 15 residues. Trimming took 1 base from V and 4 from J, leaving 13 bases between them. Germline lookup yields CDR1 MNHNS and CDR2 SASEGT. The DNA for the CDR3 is TGTGCCAGCAGTGAAGGCGGGACAGTCCCAGAGACCCAGTACTTC. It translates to CASSEGGTVPETQYF.

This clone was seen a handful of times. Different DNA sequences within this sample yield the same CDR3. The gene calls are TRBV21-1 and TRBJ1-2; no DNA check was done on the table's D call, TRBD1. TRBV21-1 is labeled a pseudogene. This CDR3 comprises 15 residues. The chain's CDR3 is CASSGRDRCNYGYTF. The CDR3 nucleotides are TGTGCCAGCAGCGGACGGGACAGGTGTAACTATGGCTACACCTTC.

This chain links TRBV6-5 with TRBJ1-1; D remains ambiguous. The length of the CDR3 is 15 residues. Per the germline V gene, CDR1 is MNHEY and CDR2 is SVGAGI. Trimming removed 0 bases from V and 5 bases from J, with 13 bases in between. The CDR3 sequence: CASSYSEGGGTEAFF. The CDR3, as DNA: TGTGCCAGCAGTTACTCTGAGGGAGGAGGTACTGAAGCTTTCTTT.

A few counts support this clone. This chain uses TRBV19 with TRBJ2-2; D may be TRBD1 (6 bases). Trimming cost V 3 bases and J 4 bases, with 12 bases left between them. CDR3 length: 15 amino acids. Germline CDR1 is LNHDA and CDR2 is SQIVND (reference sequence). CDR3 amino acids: CASSIRGSGTGELFF. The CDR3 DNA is TGTGCCAGTAGTATTAGGGGGTCGGGCACCGGGGAGCTGTTTTTT.

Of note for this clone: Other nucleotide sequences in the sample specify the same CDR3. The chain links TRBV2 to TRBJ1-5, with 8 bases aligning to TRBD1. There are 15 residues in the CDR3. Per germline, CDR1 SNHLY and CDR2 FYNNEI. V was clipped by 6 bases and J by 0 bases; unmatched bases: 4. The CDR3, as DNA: TGTGCCAGCAGCCGACAGGGGTATAGCAATCAGCCCCAGCATTTT. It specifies CASSRQGYSNQPQHF.

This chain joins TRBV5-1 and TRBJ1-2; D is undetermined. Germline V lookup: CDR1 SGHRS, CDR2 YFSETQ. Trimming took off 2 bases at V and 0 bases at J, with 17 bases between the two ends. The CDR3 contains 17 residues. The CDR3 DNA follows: TGCGCCAGCAGCTTCGGTTACCGGCCCCTAGCTAACTATGGCTACACCTTC. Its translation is CASSFGYRPLANYGYTF. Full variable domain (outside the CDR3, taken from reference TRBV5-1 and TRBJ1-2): KAGVTQTPRYLIKTRGQQVTLSCSPISGHRSVSWYQQTPGQGLQFLFEYFSETQRNKGNFPGRFSGRQFSNSRSEMNVSTLELGDSALYLCASSFGYRPLANYGYTFGSGTRLTVV.

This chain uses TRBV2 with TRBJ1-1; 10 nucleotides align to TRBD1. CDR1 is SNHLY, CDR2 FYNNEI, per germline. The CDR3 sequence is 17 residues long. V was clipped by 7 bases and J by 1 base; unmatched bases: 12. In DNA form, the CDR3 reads TGTGCCAGCAATAGGGACAGGGGAGTCTCGGGGAACACTGAAGCTTTCTTT. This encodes CASNRDRGVSGNTEAFF.

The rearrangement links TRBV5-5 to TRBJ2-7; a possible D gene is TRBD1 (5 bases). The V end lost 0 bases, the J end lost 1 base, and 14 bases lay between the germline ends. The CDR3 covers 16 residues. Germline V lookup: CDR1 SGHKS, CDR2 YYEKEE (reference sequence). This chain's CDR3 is CASSLAVDTSSYEQYF. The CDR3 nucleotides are TGTGCCAGCAGCTTGGCAGTGGACACTTCTTCCTACGAGCAGTACTTC. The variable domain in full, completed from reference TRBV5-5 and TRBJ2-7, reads DAGVTQSPTHLIKTRGQQVTLRCSPISGHKSVSWYQQVLGQGPQFIFQYYEKEERGRGNFPDRFSARQFPNYSSELNVNALLLGDSALYLCASSLAVDTSSYEQYFGPGTRLTVT.

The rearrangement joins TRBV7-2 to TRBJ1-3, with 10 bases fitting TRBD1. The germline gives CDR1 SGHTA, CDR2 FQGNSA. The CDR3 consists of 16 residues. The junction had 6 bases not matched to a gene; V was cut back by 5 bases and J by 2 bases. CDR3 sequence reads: CASSKRDRGTGNTIYF. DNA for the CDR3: TGTGCCAGCAGCAAACGGGACAGGGGCACTGGAAACACCATATATTTT.

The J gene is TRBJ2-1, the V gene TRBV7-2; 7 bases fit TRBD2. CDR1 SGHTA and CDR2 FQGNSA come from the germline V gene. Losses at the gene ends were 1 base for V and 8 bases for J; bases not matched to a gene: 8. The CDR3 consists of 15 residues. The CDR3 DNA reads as TGTGCCAGCAGCTTAGTGGCGGGGGAGTGGGATGAGCAGTTCTTC. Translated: CASSLVAGEWDEQFF.

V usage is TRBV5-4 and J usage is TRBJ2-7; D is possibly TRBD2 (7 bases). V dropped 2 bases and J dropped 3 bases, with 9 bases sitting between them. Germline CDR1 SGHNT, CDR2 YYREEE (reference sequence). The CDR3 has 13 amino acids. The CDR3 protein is CASSFRGGYEQYF. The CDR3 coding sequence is TGTGCCAGCAGCTTTAGGGGGGGCTACGAGCAGTACTTC.

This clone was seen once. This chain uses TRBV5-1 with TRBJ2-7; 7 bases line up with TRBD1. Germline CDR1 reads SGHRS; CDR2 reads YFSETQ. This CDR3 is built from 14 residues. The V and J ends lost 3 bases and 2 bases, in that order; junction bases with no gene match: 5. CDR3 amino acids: CASSSYRGAYEQYF. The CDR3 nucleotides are TGCGCCAGCAGCTCTTACAGGGGTGCCTACGAGCAGTACTTC.

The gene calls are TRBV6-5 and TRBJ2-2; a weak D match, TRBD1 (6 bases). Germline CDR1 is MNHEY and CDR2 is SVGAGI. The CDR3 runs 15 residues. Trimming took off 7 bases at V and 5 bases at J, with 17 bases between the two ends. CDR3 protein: CASTRRDKNTGELFF. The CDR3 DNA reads TGTGCCAGCACTAGACGGGACAAGAATACCGGGGAGCTGTTTTTT.

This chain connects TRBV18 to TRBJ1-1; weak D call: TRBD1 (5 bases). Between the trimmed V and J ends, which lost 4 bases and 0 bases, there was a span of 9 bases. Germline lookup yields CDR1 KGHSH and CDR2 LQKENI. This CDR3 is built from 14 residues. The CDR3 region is CASSQQALNTEAFF. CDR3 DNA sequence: TGTGCCAGCTCACAACAGGCTTTGAACACTGAAGCTTTCTTT. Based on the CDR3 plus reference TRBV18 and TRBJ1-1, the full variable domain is NAGVMQNPRHLVRRRGQEARLRCSPMKGHSHVYWYRQLPEEGLKFMVYLQKENIIDESGMPKERFSAEFPKEGPSILRIQQVVRGDSAAYFCASSQQALNTEAFFGQGTRLTVV.

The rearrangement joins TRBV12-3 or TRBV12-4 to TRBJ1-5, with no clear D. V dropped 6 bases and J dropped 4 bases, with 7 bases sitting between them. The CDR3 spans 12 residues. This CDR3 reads CASSGRNQPQHF. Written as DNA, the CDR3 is TGTGCCAGCAGCGGTCGTAATCAGCCCCAGCATTTT.

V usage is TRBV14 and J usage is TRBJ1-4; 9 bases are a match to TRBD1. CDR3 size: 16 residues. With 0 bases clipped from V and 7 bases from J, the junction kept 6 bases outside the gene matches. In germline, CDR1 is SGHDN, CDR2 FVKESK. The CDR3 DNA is TGTGCCAGCAGCCAAGAGGGGACAGGGCGGCCTGAAAAACTGTTTTTT. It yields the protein CASSQEGTGRPEKLFF.

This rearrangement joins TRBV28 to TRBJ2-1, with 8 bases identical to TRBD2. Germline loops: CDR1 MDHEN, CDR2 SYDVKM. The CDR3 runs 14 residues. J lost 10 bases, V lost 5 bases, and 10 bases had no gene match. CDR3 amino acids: CASSPMWRGDEQFF. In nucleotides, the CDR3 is TGTGCCAGCAGTCCGATGTGGCGGGGGGACGAGCAGTTCTTC.

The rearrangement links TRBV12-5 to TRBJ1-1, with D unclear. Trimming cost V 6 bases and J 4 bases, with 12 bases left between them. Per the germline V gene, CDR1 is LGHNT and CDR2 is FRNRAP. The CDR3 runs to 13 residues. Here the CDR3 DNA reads TGTGCTAGTGGCCCCTCTGGGCGCACTGAAGCTTTCTTT. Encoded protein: CASGPSGRTEAFF.

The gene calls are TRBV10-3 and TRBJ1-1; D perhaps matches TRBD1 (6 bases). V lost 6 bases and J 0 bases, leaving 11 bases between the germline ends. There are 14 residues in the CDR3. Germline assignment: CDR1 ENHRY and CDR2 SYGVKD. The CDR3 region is CAISRQEMNTEAFF. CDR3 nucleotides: TGTGCCATCAGCCGACAGGAGATGAACACTGAAGCTTTCTTT.

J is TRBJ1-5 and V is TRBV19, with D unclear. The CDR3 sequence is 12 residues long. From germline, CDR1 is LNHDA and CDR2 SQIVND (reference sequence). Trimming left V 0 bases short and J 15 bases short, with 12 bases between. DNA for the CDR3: TGTGCCAGTAGTATAGAGATGAGGGCGCTGCATTTT. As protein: CASSIEMRALHF.

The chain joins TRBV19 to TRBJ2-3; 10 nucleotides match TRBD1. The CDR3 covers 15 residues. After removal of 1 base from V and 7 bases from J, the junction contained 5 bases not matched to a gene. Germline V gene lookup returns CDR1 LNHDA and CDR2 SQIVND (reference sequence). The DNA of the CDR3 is TGTGCCAGTAGTATAGGGGGGACAGGGGAATATACGCAGTATTTT. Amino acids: CASSIGGTGEYTQYF.